These 20 T cell receptor beta chains originate from one sample sequenced in a study of CD8+ T cells in alopecia areata. Specified treatment: oral pan-JAK inhibitor, 5-10 mg twice daily. Sequencing templates came from extracted RNA that was reverse transcribed into cDNA. The table came from immunoSEQ multiplex PCR; TCRdb's copy has only in-frame clones and leaves some out. The data show 120,000 to 150,000 clones, around 82% seen once. The sequencing here drew on CD8+ T cells sorted from blood, taken at week 4, from a patient treated with tofacitinib. Receptor source: a human donor with alopecia areata.

V usage is TRBV2 and J usage is TRBJ2-5, with 8 bases identical to TRBD2. V trimming: 4 bases; J trimming: 2 bases; junction bases outside the gene matches: 6. Looked up from germline, CDR1 is SNHLY and CDR2 is FYNNEI. The CDR3 covers 15 residues. CDR3 sequence: CASSGLAGNQETQYF. The CDR3 nucleotides read TGTGCCAGCAGTGGATTAGCGGGGAATCAAGAGACCCAGTACTTC.

The V call is TRBV5-1, the J call TRBJ1-1, with TRBD1 matching over 9 bases. Germline V gives CDR1 SGHRS, CDR2 YFSETQ. CDR3 length: 14 residues. Unmatched junction bases numbered 2, after V lost 2 bases and J lost 3 bases. The CDR3 sequence is CASSLTGGHTEAFF. The DNA for the CDR3 is TGCGCCAGCAGCTTAACAGGGGGCCACACTGAAGCTTTCTTT.

This chain uses TRBV7-2 with TRBJ2-7; 7 bases are shared with TRBD1. From germline, CDR1 is SGHTA and CDR2 FQGNSA. The CDR3 has 14 amino acids. With 5 bases clipped from V and 2 bases from J, the junction kept 6 bases outside the gene matches. The CDR3 reads CASSRRDRAYEQYF. As DNA, the CDR3 is TGTGCCAGCAGCCGCCGGGACAGAGCCTACGAGCAGTACTTC.

The gene calls are TRBV10-2 and TRBJ2-3; 9 bases match TRBD2. The J segment lost 2 bases and the V segment lost 0 bases, leaving 6 bases of the junction unmatched. Germline CDR1 WSHSY, CDR2 SAAADI. The CDR3 sequence is 17 residues long. CDR3 region: CASSESVERGDTDTQYF. The DNA for the CDR3 is TGCGCCAGCAGTGAGTCGGTGGAGCGGGGGGACACAGATACGCAGTATTTT.

This clone was counted only a few times. The chain combines TRBV5-1 with TRBJ1-1, with TRBD1 matching 7 bases. The V gene end was trimmed by 4 bases and the J gene end by 4 bases; junction bases not matched to a gene: 7. The CDR3 has 14 residues. Germline values: CDR1 SGHRS, CDR2 YFSETQ. The CDR3 DNA follows: TGCGCCAGCAGCGGAGGAACAGGGGCCACTGAAGCTTTCTTT. It encodes CASSGGTGATEAFF. The full variable domain, in which reference TRBV5-1 and TRBJ1-1 provide the parts outside the CDR3, is KAGVTQTPRYLIKTRGQQVTLSCSPISGHRSVSWYQQTPGQGLQFLFEYFSETQRNKGNFPGRFSGRQFSNSRSEMNVSTLELGDSALYLCASSGGTGATEAFFGQGTRLTVV.

This clone was detected only once. The rearrangement joins TRBV25-1 to TRBJ2-7, with D perhaps TRBD2 (6 bases). The CDR3 has 11 residues. Germline V gives CDR1 MGHDK, CDR2 SYGVNS. V was shortened by 6 bases and J by 7 bases, with 10 bases between the two germline ends. Here the CDR3 reads CASRYGGEQYF. The CDR3 DNA follows: TGTGCCAGCAGATATGGGGGGGAGCAGTACTTC.

This clone has more than one count but fewer than ten. The chain carries TRBV4-1 and TRBJ2-2; D uncertain. The CDR3 consists of 14 residues. V lost 3 bases, J lost 6 bases, and 11 bases lay in between. The V gene's germline CDR1 is MGHRA and CDR2 YSYEKL. The DNA for the CDR3 is TGCGCCAGCAGCCACGTGGCCCCCCCCGGGGAGCTGTTTTTT. It specifies CASSHVAPPGELFF.

This chain connects TRBV30 to TRBJ2-1; perhaps TRBD2 as D (6 bases). The CDR3 runs to 13 residues. Between the trimmed V and J ends, which lost 3 bases and 5 bases, there was a span of 11 bases. Germline values: CDR1 GTSNPN, CDR2 SVGIG (reference sequence). The CDR3 is CAWSPTSNNEQFF. The CDR3 DNA reads TGTGCCTGGAGCCCGACTAGTAACAATGAGCAGTTCTTC. Supplemented by reference TRBV30 and TRBJ2-1, the full variable domain reads SQTIHQWPATLVQPVGSPLSLECTVEGTSNPNLYWYRQAAGRGLQLLFYSVGIGQISSEVPQNLSASRPQDRQFILSSKKLLLSDSGFYLCAWSPTSNNEQFFGPGTRLTVL.

This chain links TRBV4-1 with TRBJ2-3; D remains ambiguous. Germline CDR1 is MGHRA and CDR2 is YSYEKL. The CDR3 extends over 12 amino acids. V lost 4 bases and J lost 4, with 6 bases in between. The DNA for the CDR3 is TGCGCCAGCAGCCTCTCAGCAGATACGCAGTATTTT. Protein sequence: CASSLSADTQYF.

This sequence joins TRBV27 and TRBJ2-7, with 11 bases lining up with TRBD2. The CDR3 contains 15 residues. Germline CDR1 reads MNHEY; CDR2 reads SMNVEV (reference sequence). The V gene end was trimmed by 5 bases and the J gene end by 3 bases; junction bases not matched to a gene: 6. The CDR3 sequence: CASSPTGTSGYEQYF. The CDR3 coding sequence is TGTGCCAGCAGTCCCACCGGGACTAGCGGCTACGAGCAGTACTTC.

This clone was seen just once. This rearrangement joins TRBV5-6 to TRBJ2-5; 7 positions agree with TRBD1. Germline V gives CDR1 SGHDT, CDR2 YYEEEE. This CDR3 contains 16 residues. V lost 3 bases and J lost 2; bases outside the gene matches: 10. The CDR3 region has the DNA TGTGCCAGCAGCTCCCAGTGGACAGGCAAGCAAGAGACCCAGTACTTC. It yields the protein CASSSQWTGKQETQYF. The complete variable domain, with remaining parts taken from reference TRBV5-6 and TRBJ2-5, reads DAGVTQSPTHLIKTRGQQVTLRCSPKSGHDTVSWYQQALGQGPQFIFQYYEEEERQRGNFPDRFSGHQFPNYSSELNVNALLLGDSALYLCASSSQWTGKQETQYFGPGTRLLVL.

The rearrangement links TRBV5-1 to TRBJ1-1; D uncertain. The CDR3 sequence is 15 residues long. The V gene lost 4 bases and the J gene lost 2 bases, with 15 bases spanning the gap. In germline, CDR1 is SGHRS, CDR2 YFSETQ. CDR3 protein: CASSDPWAGNTEAFF. In nucleotides, the CDR3 is TGCGCCAGCAGCGATCCATGGGCGGGCAACACTGAAGCTTTCTTT.

A single count supports this clone. The chain recombines TRBV25-1 with TRBJ2-7, with TRBD1 as a possible D gene (6 bases). V lost 0 bases and J lost 3, with 12 bases in between. The length of the CDR3 is 15 residues. CDR1 MGHDK and CDR2 SYGVNS come from the germline V gene. This chain's CDR3 is CASSEYTGTNYEQYF. In DNA form, the CDR3 reads TGTGCCAGCAGTGAATATACCGGGACAAACTACGAGCAGTACTTC.

The chain is built from TRBV5-6 and TRBJ2-5; D possibly uses TRBD1 or TRBD2 (5 bases each). The CDR3 has 15 residues. From germline, CDR1 is SGHDT and CDR2 YYEEEE. Trimming cost V 1 base and J 1 base, with 11 bases left between them. The CDR3 spells CASSLTSGAQETQYF. As DNA, the CDR3 is TGTGCCAGCAGCTTGACTAGTGGGGCCCAAGAGACCCAGTACTTC.

The chain recombines TRBV5-1 with TRBJ2-1, with 8 bases lining up with TRBD2. V was clipped by 2 bases and J by 9 bases; unmatched bases: 4. The CDR3 has 13 residues. The V gene's germline CDR1 is SGHRS and CDR2 YFSETQ. The CDR3 sequence: CASSFGTRGEQFF. In nucleotides, the CDR3 is TGCGCCAGCAGCTTTGGGACTAGAGGTGAGCAGTTCTTC.

The J gene is TRBJ2-5, the V gene TRBV29-1, with 9 nucleotides matching TRBD1. The germline CDR1 and CDR2 sequences are SQVTM and ANQGSEA. There are 14 residues in the CDR3. V was clipped by 4 bases and J by 5 bases; unmatched bases: 8. The CDR3 sequence is CSVVPGTGSETQYF. Written as DNA, the CDR3 is TGCAGCGTTGTCCCCGGGACAGGGTCCGAGACCCAGTACTTC.

This clone was picked up one time. V is TRBV6-5 and J is TRBJ1-1, with a weak D call TRBD1 (5 bases). Germline V gene data show CDR1 as MNHEY and CDR2 as SVGAGI. V shed 4 bases and J shed 4 bases, with 13 bases lying between them. The CDR3 runs to 14 residues. Written as DNA, the CDR3 is TGTGCCAGCAGTTGGGAGGGGCTGGGCACTGAAGCTTTCTTT. Translation: CASSWEGLGTEAFF.

Only a few counts were recorded for this clone. Other DNA sequences in this specimen translate into the identical CDR3. Written as DNA, the CDR3 is TGTGCCAGCAGCCTTGGAGGCACAGATACGCAGTATTTT. It is translated as CASSLGGTDTQYF. The rearrangement uses TRBV27 and TRBJ2-3; D is undetermined. The V gene lost 6 bases and the J gene lost 1 base, with 8 bases spanning the gap. Germline CDR1 and CDR2: MNHEY and SMNVEV (reference sequence). The CDR3 is 13 amino acids.

The rearrangement uses TRBV4-1 and TRBJ2-7; D ambiguous. Germline V gene data show CDR1 as MGHRA and CDR2 as YSYEKL. There are 14 residues in the CDR3. V gave up 5 bases and J gave up 0 bases, with 11 bases separating them. The CDR3 spells CASSFDASSYEQYF. The CDR3 DNA sequence: TGCGCCAGCAGCTTTGACGCGTCCTCCTACGAGCAGTACTTC.

This chain uses TRBV25-1 with TRBJ1-1; TRBD1 agrees at 7 bases. The length of the CDR3 is 15 residues. V lost 6 bases and J lost 2; bases outside the gene matches: 9. Germline loops: CDR1 MGHDK, CDR2 SYGVNS. CDR3 sequence: CASSPPNRGNTEAFF. For the CDR3, the DNA is TGTGCCAGCAGCCCCCCCAACAGGGGAAACACTGAAGCTTTCTTT.